The sequence of this TCR beta chain was determined in a study of blood T cell repertoires in COVID-19. Overall study context: Acute and convalescent COVID-19 specimens originated in the United States, Italy and Spain.

A Seattle source enrolled patients during active infection and followed them longitudinally. The method was immunoSEQ multiplex PCR; TCRdb's version includes in-frame clones alone and lacks a portion of them. The sample shows fewer than 300,000 clones, around 84% of them seen only once. Trimming left V 5 bases short and J 7 bases short, with 17 bases between. The CDR3 is 14 amino acids. Germline CDR1 and CDR2: LGHDT and YNNKEL (reference sequence). The sequenced material came from peripheral blood. The V and J genes are TRBV3-1 (or the pseudogene TRBV3-2) and TRBJ1-2; D is ambiguous. The receptor's source is a man aged 50-59 years with COVID-19, enrolled during active disease. CDR3 sequence (DNA): TGTGCCAGCAGCACGCGGTCCGCGCTCCGTGGCTACACCTTC. It translates to CASSTRSALRGYTF.